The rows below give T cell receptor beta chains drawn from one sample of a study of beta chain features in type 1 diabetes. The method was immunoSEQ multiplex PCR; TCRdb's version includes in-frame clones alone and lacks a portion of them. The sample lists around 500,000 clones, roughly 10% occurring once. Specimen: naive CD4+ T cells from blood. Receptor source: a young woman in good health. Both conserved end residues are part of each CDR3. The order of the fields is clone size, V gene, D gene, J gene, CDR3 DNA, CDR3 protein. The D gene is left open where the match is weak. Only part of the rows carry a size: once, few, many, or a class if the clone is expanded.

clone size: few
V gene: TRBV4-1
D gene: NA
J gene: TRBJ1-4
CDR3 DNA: TGCGCCAGCAGCCAAGTGGCTACTAGACGGGAAAAACTGTTTTTT
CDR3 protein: CASSQVATRREKLFF

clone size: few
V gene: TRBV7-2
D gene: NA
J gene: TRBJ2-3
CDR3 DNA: TGTGCCAGCAGCCCACCCTTAGGACAGACGGGCCCCTTTACGCAGTATTTT
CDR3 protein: CASSPPLGQTGPFTQYF

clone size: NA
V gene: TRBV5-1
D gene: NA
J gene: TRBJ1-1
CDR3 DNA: TGCGCCAGCAGCTTGCCGGAACAGTCGAAAACTGAAGCTTTCTTT
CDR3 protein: CASSLPEQSKTEAFF

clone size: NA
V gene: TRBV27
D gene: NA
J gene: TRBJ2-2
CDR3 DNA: TGTGCCAGCAGTTCCCGGATCGAAAGGACCGGGGAGCTGTTTTTT
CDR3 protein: CASSSRIERTGELFF

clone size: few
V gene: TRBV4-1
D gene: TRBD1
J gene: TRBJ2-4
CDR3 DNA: TGCGCCAGCAGCCAGGGAAGACAGGGGAGGCCCAAAAACATTCAGTACTTC
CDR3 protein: CASSQGRQGRPKNIQYF

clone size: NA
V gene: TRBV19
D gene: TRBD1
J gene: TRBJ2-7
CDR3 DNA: TGTGCCAGTAGAAACAGGGGAGAAAGCTACGAGCAGTACTTC
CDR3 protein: CASRNRGESYEQYF

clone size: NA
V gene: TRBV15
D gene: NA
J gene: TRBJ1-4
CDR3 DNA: TGTGCCACCAGCAGACTCCAGGGGCGCGAAAAACTGTTTTTT
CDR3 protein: CATSRLQGREKLFF

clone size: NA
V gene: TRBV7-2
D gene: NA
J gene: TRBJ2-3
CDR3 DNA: TGTGCCAGCAGCAGAAGGCTAGCTACAAGCACAGATACGCAGTATTTT
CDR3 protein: CASSRRLATSTDTQYF

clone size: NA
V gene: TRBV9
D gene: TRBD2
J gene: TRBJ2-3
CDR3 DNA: TGTGCCAGCAGCCTCAGGACTAGCGGGGGGTCAGATACGCAGTATTTT
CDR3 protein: CASSLRTSGGSDTQYF

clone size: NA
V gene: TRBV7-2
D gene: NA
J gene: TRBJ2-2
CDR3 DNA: TGTGCCAGCAGCTTAGCCGGATTTAAGGGCACCGGGGAGCTGTTTTTT
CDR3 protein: CASSLAGFKGTGELFF

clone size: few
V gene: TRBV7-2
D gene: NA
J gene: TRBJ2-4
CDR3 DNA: TGTGCCAGCAGCCCGATTATGGGGAAAAACATTCAGTACTTC
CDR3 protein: CASSPIMGKNIQYF

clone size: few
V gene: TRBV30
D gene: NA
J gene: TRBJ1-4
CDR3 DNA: TGTGCCTGGAGTGTCTCGGGAACAGGGCGTTATGAAAAACTGTTTTTT
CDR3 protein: CAWSVSGTGRYEKLFF

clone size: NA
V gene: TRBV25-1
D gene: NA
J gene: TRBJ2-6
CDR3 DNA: TGTGCCAGCAGTCCTTCTGGGGCCAACGTCCTGACTTTC
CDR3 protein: CASSPSGANVLTF

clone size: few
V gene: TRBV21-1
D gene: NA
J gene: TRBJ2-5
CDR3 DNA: TGTGCCAGCAGCAAAGATGGTCAGACAATTCAAGAGACCCAGTACTTC
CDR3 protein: CASSKDGQTIQETQYF

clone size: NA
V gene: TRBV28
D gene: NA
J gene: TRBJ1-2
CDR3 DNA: TGTGCCAGCAGAGAGGTCCCCTATGGCTACACCTTC
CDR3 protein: CASREVPYGYTF

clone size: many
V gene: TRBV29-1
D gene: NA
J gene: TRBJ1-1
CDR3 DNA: TGCAGCGTTGGCCCCGGGACCCGGACTGAAGCTTTCTTT
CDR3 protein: CSVGPGTRTEAFF